Sequencing of this T cell receptor beta chain was carried out in a study of OX40 agonist ivuxolimab in advanced cancers. For the study at large: Patients received ivuxolimab, an agonistic anti-OX40 (CD134) antibody. Earlier treatment with anti-PD-1, anti-PD-L1 or anti-CTLA-4 was permitted, and less than 50% had received some.

The method was immunoSEQ multiplex PCR; TCRdb's version includes in-frame clones alone and lacks a portion of them. The sample has 80,000 or so clones, roughly nine tenths seen once. J was trimmed by 7 bases and V by 4 bases; bases with no gene match: 11. The germline CDR1 and CDR2 sequences are SGHDT and YYEEEE. CDR3 size: 15 residues. The sample was CD4+ or CD8+ T cells sorted from blood, taken in a trial of the OX40 agonist ivuxolimab. This clonotype originated in an adult with an advanced solid tumor such as melanoma, head and neck, liver or kidney cancer. The rearrangement joins TRBV5-6 to TRBJ1-2, with TRBD1 matching 9 bases. The CDR3 here is CASSTWTGVATGYTF. CDR3 sequence (DNA): TGTGCCAGCAGCACCTGGACAGGGGTAGCTACTGGCTACACCTTC.